The clone carrying this T cell receptor beta chain was picked up many times. Its specificity is not known. Only in-frame clones appear in the TCRdb table, and some are missing; sequencing was by immunoSEQ multiplex PCR. Of approximately 210,000 clones listed, roughly 82% were seen once; the top ten hold more than 1.2%. The donors were part of the validation cohort of roughly 110 subjects. That cohort was separate from the first cohort, which comprised about 730 subjects. The entry originates in a study of cytomegalovirus exposure and HLA in healthy donors. Study results and caveats: The listing of some 170 TCR beta chains classed them as cytomegalovirus-associated. It was confirmed in vitro that three of the CMV-associated chains were specific for CMV antigens.

Germline trimming cut 3 bases from V and 6 bases from J; bases unmatched to any gene: 15. The CDR3 is 17 residues long. Germline V gene sequence: CDR1 LNHDA, CDR2 SQIVND (reference sequence). The receptor's source is a woman aged 18 to 35 in good health and CMV-seronegative. Sequenced input: PBMCs. The chain joins TRBV19 to TRBJ1-1; 8 bases match TRBD1. The CDR3 DNA reads TGTGCCAGTAGTATTAGGACAGGGATGGGCCCTATGGCTGAAGCTTTCTTT. Translating gives CASSIRTGMGPMAEAFF.